The rows below give T cell receptor beta chains drawn from one sample of a study of T cells in Graves' hyperthyroidism and ophthalmopathy. TCRdb called the multiplex PCR reads again in MiXCR, with one record for every CDR3 protein. The repertoire includes hundreds of thousands of distinct CDR3 sequences, 14% of them detected once, and about 9.4% sits in the top ten. The sample comprised blood. These receptors were obtained from a woman in her late teens or twenties with Graves' hyperthyroidism. The CDR3 runs from the conserved cysteine through the conserved F or W. A D gene is named only where the DNA matches it firmly. Clone sizes are given selectively: once, few, many, or a class where the clone is expanded.

D	V	J	size	DNA	CDR3
-	TRBV30	TRBJ2-1	many	TGTGCCTGGTCAGGGGACCTAGACGATGAGCAGTTCTTC	CAWSGDLDDEQFF
-	TRBV7-9	TRBJ1-2	many	TGTGCCAGCAGCTTTCTCATACCCGGGACGTCCATCGAGGGGTATGGCTACACCTTC	CASSFLIPGTSIEGYGYTF
TRBD2	TRBV28	TRBJ2-1	many	TGTGCCAGCAGTTTAAGCGGGAAGTACAATGAGCAGTTCTTC	CASSLSGKYNEQFF
-	TRBV18	TRBJ2-7	-	TGTGCCAGCTCACCCACCATGGAGTGGATCTACGAGCAGTACTTC	CASSPTMEWIYEQYF
TRBD1	TRBV3-1	TRBJ1-6	-	TGTGCCAGCAGTAACAATCCCGCCGGACAGGGCTATAATTCACCCCTCCACTTT	CASSNNPAGQGYNSPLHF
-	TRBV10-3	TRBJ2-7	-	TGTGCCATCAGCAAGATGGGCGAAGAGCAGTACTTC	CAISKMGEEQYF
TRBD2	TRBV11-1	TRBJ2-4	many	TGTGCCAGCAGCAGACCCCCGGCGGGGGGAGGCATTCAGTACTTC	CASSRPPAGGGIQYF
TRBD2	TRBV2	TRBJ2-1	many	TGTGCCAGCGGCTCGGCGGGAGTGCCCTACAATGAGCAGTTCTTC	CASGSAGVPYNEQFF
TRBD2	TRBV5-5	TRBJ2-2	-	TGTGCCAGCAGCTCACTGAGCGGGAGGAGAGCCGGGGAGCTGTTTTTT	CASSSLSGRRAGELFF
TRBD1	TRBV27	TRBJ1-3	few	TGTGCCACCTTACCCCCTGACAGGGCTAGTGGTGGAAACACCATATATTTT	CATLPPDRASGGNTIYF
-	TRBV10-3	TRBJ2-1	-	TGTGCCATCAGTGAGACGGACAGTGAGGAATACGATGAGCAGTTCTTC	CAISETDSEEYDEQFF
-	TRBV29-1	TRBJ2-5	many	TGCAGCGCCGAGAACAGGTGGGGGGAGACCCAGTACTTC	CSAENRWGETQYF
-	TRBV4-2	TRBJ1-4	few	TGTGCCAGCAGCCAAGCCATCGGCAGCTCCAATGAAAAACTGTTTTTT	CASSQAIGSSNEKLFF
-	TRBV11-2	TRBJ2-5	few	TGTGCCAGCAGCTTAGATTCGGTGGGTTTAAATCAAGAGACCCAGTACTTC	CASSLDSVGLNQETQYF
-	TRBV13	TRBJ1-5	many	TGTGCCAGCAGCTTAGGGAGGGGCGGCAATCAGCCCCAGCATTTT	CASSLGRGGNQPQHF
-	TRBV28	TRBJ2-3	many	TGTGCCAGCAGTTTATGGGGCGAAGATACGCAGTATTTT	CASSLWGEDTQYF
-	TRBV12-3/TRBV12-4	TRBJ2-5	-	TGTGCCAGCATGTGGAGTCCAGGGGCCGCAGAGACCCAGTACTTC	CASMWSPGAAETQYF
TRBD1	TRBV6-5	TRBJ1-3	-	TGTGCCAGCAGTTCTCGACAGGGTGGAAACACCATATATTTT	CASSSRQGGNTIYF
-	TRBV6-1	TRBJ2-5	-	TGTGCCAGCAGCCATGGGGACACACCAAGGCAAGACTTC	CASSHGDTPRQDF
TRBD2	TRBV29-1	TRBJ2-5	many	TGCAGCGTGGATAGCGGGAGGGCCGGAGAGACCCAGTACTTC	CSVDSGRAGETQYF
TRBD2	TRBV9	TRBJ2-3	few	TGTGCCAGCAGCGTAGAAGCGGGATCTGCAGCAGATACGCAGTATTTT	CASSVEAGSAADTQYF
-	TRBV28	TRBJ2-6	many	TGTGCCAGCAGTTTAGGGGGCAGACGCTACTCTGGGGCCAACGTCCTGACTTTC	CASSLGGRRYSGANVLTF
TRBD1	TRBV6-1	TRBJ1-2	-	TGTGCCAGCAGTGAAGGACTTCGACAGGGATACTATGGCTACACCTTC	CASSEGLRQGYYGYTF
-	TRBV15	TRBJ2-7	-	TGTGCCACCAGCATCGGAAGACTAGACCTACGTTCCTACGAGCAGTACTTC	CATSIGRLDLRSYEQYF
TRBD1	TRBV12-3/TRBV12-4	TRBJ2-7	many	TGTGCCAGCAGTCACCGGACAGGGGCTTACTACGAGCAGTACTTC	CASSHRTGAYYEQYF
-	TRBV29-1	TRBJ1-2	-	TGCAGCGCTCGCGGCCGGAACTATGGCTACACCTTC	CSARGRNYGYTF
TRBD1	TRBV29-1	TRBJ2-3	-	TGCAGCGTTCGGGACAGCCTCACAGATACGCAGTATTTT	CSVRDSLTDTQYF
-	TRBV4-1	TRBJ1-1	many	TGCGCCAGCAGCCAGGCGTCTGGTTGGACACTCAACACTGAAGCTTTCTTT	CASSQASGWTLNTEAFF
-	TRBV7-2	TRBJ2-3	-	TGTGCCAGCAGCTCGGCAGGTTACACAGATACGCAGTATTTT	CASSSAGYTDTQYF
-	TRBV5-6	TRBJ1-6	many	TGTGCCAGCAGCTTGTTACAGAGGAACTCACCCCTCCACTTT	CASSLLQRNSPLHF
TRBD1	TRBV20-1	TRBJ1-3	-	TGCAGTGCTAGAGACTGGGACAGGGGAAACACCATATATTTT	CSARDWDRGNTIYF
-	TRBV11-2	TRBJ1-2	once	TGTGCCAGCAGCTTAGCCGGGGCTGCGCAAGGCTACACCTTC	CASSLAGAAQGYTF
TRBD1	TRBV27	TRBJ2-7	many	TGTGCCAGCAGCACCGGGACAGGGCCCTACGAGCAGTACTTC	CASSTGTGPYEQYF
TRBD1	TRBV5-5	TRBJ1-6	-	TGTGCCAGCAGCTCTCCGGGACAGGGGGCCTCCGTCTATAATTCACCCCTCCACTTT	CASSSPGQGASVYNSPLHF
-	TRBV20-1	TRBJ2-7	-	TGCAGTGCTAGCCCCGGGACGGCGGCTTTCGAGCAGTACTTC	CSASPGTAAFEQYF
-	TRBV29-1	TRBJ2-7	few	TGCAGCGTTGATGGTCCTAAGTCGAGCGAGCAGTACTTC	CSVDGPKSSEQYF
TRBD2	TRBV12-3/TRBV12-4	TRBJ2-1	many	TGTGCCAGCAGACCGACTAGCGGCCCGGGGGGGCAGTTCTTC	CASRPTSGPGGQFF
TRBD1	TRBV20-1	TRBJ1-2	many	TGCAGTGTCACTGCCGGGACAGGGCGTAACTATGGCTACACCTTC	CSVTAGTGRNYGYTF
TRBD2	TRBV29-1	TRBJ2-1	-	TGCAGCGTCGCTAGCGGGGTCTGGGGAAACGAGCAGTTCTTC	CSVASGVWGNEQFF
TRBD1	TRBV28	TRBJ1-6	many	TGTGCCAGCAGTACAGGGGACGATAATTCACCCCTCCACTTT	CASSTGDDNSPLHF
TRBD2	TRBV20-1	TRBJ2-1	many	TGCAGTGCTAGAGGAAGTAGCGGGAGCCGGCGAGGATACAATGAGCAGTTCTTC	CSARGSSGSRRGYNEQFF
TRBD1	TRBV10-3	TRBJ1-5	many	TGTGCCATCAGTGGAGGACAGGGCCTCAATCAGCCCCAGCATTTT	CAISGGQGLNQPQHF
-	TRBV4-3	TRBJ2-3	many	TGCGCCAGCAGCCAAGAGAGGGCGGGAAGTCCAGATACGCAGTATTTT	CASSQERAGSPDTQYF
-	TRBV7-8	TRBJ2-7	few	TGTGCCAGCAGCTTAACCCGTGACTTACCCTACGAGCAGTACTTC	CASSLTRDLPYEQYF
-	TRBV6-1	TRBJ2-7	many	TGTGCCAGCAGGGGAACGGCGTATGGGGAGCAGTACTTC	CASRGTAYGEQYF
-	TRBV20-1	TRBJ1-6	-	TGCAGTGCTACTAAAGGAACAACTAATTCACCCCTCCACTTT	CSATKGTTNSPLHF
TRBD2	TRBV20-1	TRBJ2-1	few	TGCAGTGAGGAGACTAGCGGGAGTCGGGAGCAGTTCTTC	CSEETSGSREQFF
-	TRBV7-9	TRBJ2-5	-	TGTGCCAGCAGATCAGACCAAGAGACCCAGTACTTC	CASRSDQETQYF
-	TRBV6-5	TRBJ1-1	many	TGTGCCAGCAGTTACCTCGGTGCAGGGAACACTGAAGCTTTCTTT	CASSYLGAGNTEAFF
-	TRBV6-1	TRBJ1-1	-	TGTGCCAGCGTAAAAGGCCGTAGGGCTTTCTTT	CASVKGRRAFF
-	TRBV7-9	TRBJ1-1	many	TGTGCCAGCAGCTTAGGGACGGTTACAAACACTGAAGCTTTCTTT	CASSLGTVTNTEAFF
-	TRBV6-2/TRBV6-3	TRBJ2-3	many	TGTGCCAGCAGTTACGCGGGCAGCACAGATACGCAGTATTTT	CASSYAGSTDTQYF
TRBD2	TRBV11-2	TRBJ2-1	many	TGTGCCATTCCGGGAGGGAACAATGAGCAGTTCTTC	CAIPGGNNEQFF
-	TRBV12-3/TRBV12-4	TRBJ2-3	many	TGTGCCAGCAGCGATCGAGGGAGGGGACACACAGATACGCAGTATTTT	CASSDRGRGHTDTQYF
-	TRBV18	TRBJ1-1	many	TGTGCCAGCTCACCACCGGACGGTATGAATACTTTCTTT	CASSPPDGMNTFF
-	TRBV20-1	TRBJ2-1	few	TGCAGTGCTAGCAACGGCAATGAGCAGTTCTTC	CSASNGNEQFF
TRBD1	TRBV19	TRBJ1-2	-	TGTGCCAGTAGTATAGATCGCTGGGCAGGGGGTGGCTACACCTTC	CASSIDRWAGGGYTF
TRBD2	TRBV7-9	TRBJ2-1	many	TGTGCCAGCAGCCCCTGGGGGCGGGAGGTGCTCAATGAGCAGTTCTTC	CASSPWGREVLNEQFF